This T cell receptor beta chain was captured by sequencing in a study of T cell responses to AZD1222 COVID-19 vaccine. Regarding the study as a whole: White British donors predominated, females outnumbered males, and clonal diversity was possibly underestimated. Spike regions recognized by vaccine-associated CD4 TCRs spanned the protein, led by 160-218 and 743-854. Two doses of AZD1222 preceded a rise in Spike-specific TCR breadth and depth.

This table comes from immunoSEQ multiplex PCR, and its TCRdb copy is limited to in-frame clones, with some not included. This table holds 150,000 to 200,000 clones, approximately 87% found once. V lost 4 bases, J lost 1 base, and 5 bases stayed unmatched. CDR3 size: 14 residues. Per the germline V gene, CDR1 is GTSNPN and CDR2 is SVGIG (reference sequence). Note on this clone: Its specificity is not known.

This specimen consisted of peripheral blood, obtained on day 0 of MenACWY control vaccination. This chain uses TRBV30 with TRBJ2-7; TRBD1 matches 9 bases. The receptor was isolated from an adult in good health. CDR3 bases: TGTGCCTGGAACCGGGACAGGGTGTCCTACGAGCAGTACTTC. It translates to CAWNRDRVSYEQYF.